The rows below give T cell receptor beta chains drawn from one sample of a study of blood T cell repertoires in COVID-19. TCRdb's table, derived via immunoSEQ multiplex PCR, lists solely in-frame clones and lacks some. The data hold about 170,000 clones, with approximately 86% observed a single time. The sequenced material came from peripheral blood. The origin of the receptors is a woman aged 80 or over in a cohort sampled during active or convalescent COVID-19. CDR3s include the opening cysteine and the closing phenylalanine or tryptophan. D genes are given only for firm matches. Clone size is given for some rows only: seen once, a few or many times, or a class if the clone is expanded.

CDR3	DNA	V	D	J	size
CASTQVSGNTIYF	TGTGCCAGCACACAGGTCTCTGGAAACACCATATATTTT	TRBV12-3/TRBV12-4	.	TRBJ1-3	.
CASSPGSGAFF	TGTGCCAGCAGCCCGGGAAGTGGAGCTTTCTTT	TRBV12-3/TRBV12-4	.	TRBJ1-1	.
CASRIEGQGGQTQYF	TGTGCCAGCAGGATCGAGGGACAGGGGGGCCAGACGCAGTATTTT	TRBV7-9	TRBD1	TRBJ2-3	.
CASRADRDYYGYTF	TGTGCCAGCAGGGCGGACAGGGACTACTATGGCTACACCTTC	TRBV2	TRBD1	TRBJ1-2	.
CASSSGTGGIDYTF	TGTGCCAGCAGTTCCGGGACAGGTGGTATAGACTACACCTTC	TRBV28	TRBD1	TRBJ1-2	.
CASSYSSGSIQETQYF	TGTGCCAGCAGTTACTCGAGCGGGAGCATCCAAGAGACCCAGTACTTC	TRBV6-2/TRBV6-3	TRBD2	TRBJ2-5	.
CASIQDSGNQPQHF	TGTGCCAGCATCCAGGACTCAGGCAATCAGCCCCAGCATTTT	TRBV6-4	.	TRBJ1-5	.
CSVGALDRGPEAFF	TGCAGCGTTGGTGCACTGGACAGGGGGCCTGAAGCTTTCTTT	TRBV29-1	TRBD1	TRBJ1-1	.
CASSLLSGIGTDTQYF	TGTGCCAGCAGCTTGCTAAGCGGGATCGGGACAGATACGCAGTATTTT	TRBV5-4	TRBD2	TRBJ2-3	.
CASGRGTYEQYF	TGTGCCAGCGGGAGGGGGACCTACGAGCAGTACTTC	TRBV6-6	.	TRBJ2-7	once
CASSSETGNNSPLHF	TGTGCCAGCAGCTCCGAGACAGGGAATAATTCACCCCTCCACTTT	TRBV7-2	TRBD1	TRBJ1-6	.
CAWTPEGARYGYTF	TGTGCCTGGACCCCTGAGGGGGCAAGGTATGGCTACACCTTC	TRBV30	TRBD1	TRBJ1-2	.
CASSAHRGEQYF	TGTGCCAGCAGCGCCCACAGGGGCGAGCAGTACTTC	TRBV9	TRBD1	TRBJ2-7	once
CASSLQSYEQYF	TGTGCCAGCAGCTTACAGTCCTACGAGCAGTACTTC	TRBV11-2	.	TRBJ2-7	few
CASSQGRNSNQPQHF	TGTGCCAGCAGCCAAGGCAGGAATAGCAATCAGCCCCAGCATTTT	TRBV3-1/TRBV3-2	.	TRBJ1-5	.
CASRRDSRNQPQHF	TGTGCCAGTAGGAGGGACAGCCGCAATCAGCCCCAGCATTTT	TRBV19	TRBD1	TRBJ1-5	.
CATSDGTHTMANEQFF	TGTGCCACCAGTGATGGGACTCACACCATGGCCAATGAGCAGTTCTTC	TRBV24-1	.	TRBJ2-1	.